Presented here are 11 T cell receptor beta chains from one specimen sequenced in a study of blood T cell repertoires in COVID-19. Here immunoSEQ multiplex PCR was the method, and the copy in TCRdb shows in-frame clones only, minus some. Of about 290,000 clones detected, 89% appear once; the ten largest clones hold 1.5% to 2%. Sequenced sample: PBMCs or T cells enriched from blood (not recorded which). These receptors were obtained from a woman aged 35 to 49 who had recovered from COVID-19.

The chain uses TRBV5-6 and TRBJ2-5, with 8 bases identical to TRBD2. Germline loops: CDR1 SGHDT, CDR2 YYEEEE. V dropped 0 bases and J dropped 5; count of bases not matched to a gene: 9. There are 16 residues in the CDR3. This chain's CDR3 is CASSLEGSGIGETQYF. Written as DNA, the CDR3 is TGTGCCAGCAGCTTGGAGGGTAGCGGGATAGGGGAGACCCAGTACTTC.

This chain joins TRBV7-3 and TRBJ2-1; 10 positions match TRBD2. Trimming took 5 bases from V and 8 from J; bases not matched to a gene: 18. The CDR3 runs to 18 residues. The germline gives CDR1 SGHTA, CDR2 FQGTGA. For the CDR3, the DNA is TGTGCCAGCAGCGCCGGGCCTAGCGGGGGCCAGGGCCTCGATGAGCAGTTCTTC. It yields the protein CASSAGPSGGQGLDEQFF.

The CDR3 loop reads CASSLSGGFFHEQFF. In DNA form, the CDR3 reads TGTGCCAGCAGCTTATCTGGGGGGTTTTTCCATGAGCAGTTCTTC. The gene calls are TRBV5-6 and TRBJ2-1, with D possibly matching TRBD2 (6 bases). V was shortened by 2 bases and J by 8 bases, with 17 bases between the two germline ends. This CDR3 has 15 residues. The germline V gene has CDR1 SGHDT and CDR2 YYEEEE.

V is TRBV10-3 and J is TRBJ2-1, with D maybe TRBD2 (6 bases). With 2 bases removed from V and 0 bases from J, the gap between germline ends came to 11 bases. Germline V gene lookup returns CDR1 ENHRY and CDR2 SYGVKD. The CDR3 runs 16 residues. The CDR3 sequence is CAISEKSGYSYNEQFF. For the CDR3, the DNA is TGTGCCATCAGTGAGAAAAGCGGGTACTCCTACAATGAGCAGTTCTTC.

The chain is built from TRBV5-1 and TRBJ2-1; D uncertain. V shed 7 bases and J shed 5 bases, with 16 bases lying between them. Germline V gene sequence: CDR1 SGHRS, CDR2 YFSETQ. The CDR3 length is 14 residues. CDR3: CASSALLENNEQFF. DNA for the CDR3: TGCGCCAGCTCCGCCCTTTTAGAAAACAATGAGCAGTTCTTC.

About this clone itself: Within the sample, other DNA sequences also encode this same CDR3. The genes are TRBV6-5 and TRBJ1-1, with 10 bases fitting TRBD1. Germline V gene data show CDR1 as MNHEY and CDR2 as SVGAGI. J gave up 6 bases and V 2 bases, and 3 bases lay outside the gene matches. This CDR3 is built from 14 residues. Written as DNA, the CDR3 is TGTGCCAGCAGTTACACCGGACAGGGGGCTGAAGCTTTCTTT. This translates into CASSYTGQGAEAFF.

The chain carries TRBV7-3 and TRBJ2-5; 15 bases map to TRBD2. V gave up 2 bases and J gave up 5 bases; unmatched junction bases: 0. Germline CDR1 and CDR2: SGHTA and FQGTGA. The CDR3 totals 15 residues. This CDR3 reads CASSLGTSGGETQYF. The CDR3 nucleotides read TGTGCCAGCAGCTTAGGGACTAGCGGGGGGGAGACCCAGTACTTC. The full variable domain, in which reference TRBV7-3 and TRBJ2-5 provide the parts outside the CDR3, is GAGVSQTPSNKVTEKGKYVELRCDPISGHTALYWYRQSLGQGPEFLIYFQGTGAADDSGLPNDRFFAVRPEGSVSTLKIQRTERGDSAVYLCASSLGTSGGETQYFGPGTRLLVL.

The chain uses TRBV6-6 and TRBJ1-1; 8 nucleotides match TRBD1. V lost 7 bases, J lost 4 bases, and 8 bases stayed unmatched. The CDR3 runs 14 residues. From germline, CDR1 is MNHNY and CDR2 SVGAGI (reference sequence). In DNA form, the CDR3 reads TGTGCCAGCACCATGGGACAGGTCGCCACTGAAGCTTTCTTT. It yields the protein CASTMGQVATEAFF.

A remark on this clone: Other DNA variants within this sample encode the same CDR3. The V call is TRBV2, the J call TRBJ1-3; no reliable D call. Trimming shortened V by 2 bases and J by 1 base, and 6 bases separated the two germline ends. Looked up from germline, CDR1 is SNHLY and CDR2 is FYNNEI. The CDR3 runs 14 residues. The CDR3 nucleotides are TGTGCCAGCAGTGAAAGTAGATCTGGAAACACCATATATTTT. This codes for CASSESRSGNTIYF.

J is TRBJ2-2 and V is TRBV5-1, with 10 bases aligning to TRBD2. This CDR3 contains 16 residues. Trimming removed 0 bases from V and 1 base from J; junction bases left unmatched: 0. Germline V gene data show CDR1 as SGHRS and CDR2 as YFSETQ. CDR3 sequence (DNA): TGCGCCAGCAGCTTGGCTAGCGGGAGGAACACCGGGGAGCTGTTTTTT. Translating gives CASSLASGRNTGELFF.

This clone was seen a single time. The V gene is TRBV5-1, the J gene TRBJ1-1; D possibly corresponds to TRBD1 (6 bases). The germline V gene encodes CDR1 SGHRS and CDR2 YFSETQ. The V end was cut by 0 bases, the J end by 2 bases, with 11 bases between. This CDR3 has 15 residues. CDR3 coding DNA: TGCGCCAGCAGCTTGGTGGGGGCGGCAAACACTGAAGCTTTCTTT. Amino acids: CASSLVGAANTEAFF.